A single T cell receptor beta chain is shown here with its context. The antigen is not known. Healthy adults negative for HIV, lacking recent acute infections or vaccinations, served as donors. The germline V gene encodes CDR1 SNHLY and CDR2 FYNNEI. The CDR3 runs 14 residues. V shed 4 bases and J shed 5 bases, with 14 bases lying between them. The data originate from a study of shared clonotypes between healthy human individuals. Study results and limitations: Read depth was anticipated to influence clonotype sharing among donors.

An assay was performed, and its level was deep. Original handling: ImmunoSEQ yielded junction-only sequences lacking quality scores, so filtering differed. The protocol was immunoSEQ multiplex PCR, while the TCRdb copy is restricted to in-frame clones and leaves out a portion. Clone size and the V and J calls come from that table; the DNA yielded D and trimming. The sample records 2 million to 2.5 million clones, about 90% being singletons. Sequenced material: naive CD4+ T cells from PBMCs. Subset here: CD45RA+ positively selected. The clonotype was recovered from a man younger than 30 in good health. Some clones in this sample may be carry-over from other donors' samples. J is TRBJ2-5 and V is TRBV2, with D uncertain. The CDR3 DNA sequence: TGTGCCAGCAGTGCCAGATTCTCGGCGGAGACCCAGTACTTC. It translates to CASSARFSAETQYF.